This TCR beta chain was recovered during a study of OX40 agonist ivuxolimab in advanced cancers. Background on the study: Dose-escalation patients had hepatocellular carcinoma, melanoma, renal cell or head and neck cancer.

On cycle 4 day 1 and cycle 7 day 1, as well as at baseline, blood was sampled. Assay: immunoSEQ multiplex PCR; the TCRdb copy retains only in-frame clones and omits some. The sample yields around 72,000 clones, roughly 89% seen once. This CDR3 comprises 13 residues. Unmatched junction bases numbered 3, after V lost 8 bases and J lost 3 bases. The germline CDR1 and CDR2 sequences are SNHLY and FYNNEI. The sample was CD4+ or CD8+ T cells sorted from blood, taken in a trial of the OX40 agonist ivuxolimab. The rearrangement uses TRBV2 and TRBJ2-7, with 11 positions matching TRBD2. This sequence originates from an adult with an advanced solid tumor such as melanoma, head and neck, liver or kidney cancer. The CDR3 DNA is TGTGCCAGCTGCCTAGCGGGGGGCTACGAGCAGTACTTC. Translated: CASCLAGGYEQYF. The full variable domain, its missing parts supplied by reference TRBV2 and TRBJ2-7, is EPEVTQTPSHQVTQMGQEVILRCVPISNHLYFYWYRQILGQKVEFLVSFYNNEISEKSEIFDDQFSVERPDGSNFTLKIRSTKLEDSAMYFCASCLAGGYEQYFGPGTRLTVT.